The next 31 T cell receptor beta chains were all read from a single sample in a study of Ad26.COV2.S vaccination and SARS-CoV-2 variants. Libraries were prepared by immunoSEQ multiplex PCR; TCRdb keeps only in-frame clonotypes and omits some of them. The table shows a few hundred thousand clones, with roughly 84% occurring only once. Treatment given: about 20 received Ad26.COV2.S at low or high dose, single or two shots; 5 received placebo; per-sample allocation not given. Day 63 after the first injection of vaccine or placebo was the sampling time. Sequenced material: peripheral blood, taken in a trial of Ad26.COV2.S vaccine versus placebo. The source of these receptors is a person between 18 and 60 years old who received the Ad26.COV2.S COVID-19 vaccine or a placebo.

J is TRBJ2-5 and V is TRBV9, with 7 bases aligning to TRBD2. The germline CDR1 and CDR2 sequences are SGDLS and YYNGEE. The CDR3 runs to 15 residues. The junction had 8 bases not matched to a gene; V was cut back by 4 bases and J by 2 bases. The CDR3 is CASSLAGGGQETQYF. In nucleotides, the CDR3 is TGTGCCAGCAGCCTTGCTGGGGGAGGGCAAGAGACCCAGTACTTC.

The V call is TRBV18, the J call TRBJ2-3; D remains ambiguous. V dropped 2 bases and J dropped 2 bases, with 8 bases sitting between them. There are 14 residues in the CDR3. Germline V CDR1 and CDR2: KGHSH, LQKENI. Here the CDR3 reads CASSPTQFTDTQYF. The CDR3 DNA sequence: TGTGCCAGCTCACCAACCCAGTTCACAGATACGCAGTATTTT.

The chain employs TRBV6-5 and TRBJ1-5; the D is unclear. This CDR3 is 14 amino acids long. Per the germline V gene, CDR1 is MNHEY and CDR2 is SVGAGI. Trimming shortened V by 6 bases and J by 0 bases, and 9 bases separated the two germline ends. DNA of the CDR3: TGTGCCAGCAGCGCACAGCATAGCAATCAGCCCCAGCATTTT. It is translated as CASSAQHSNQPQHF.

The chain is built from TRBV10-3 and TRBJ1-4; D not certain. The CDR3 covers 13 residues. Trimming stripped 3 bases from V and 8 bases from J, with 10 bases between. Germline lookup yields CDR1 ENHRY and CDR2 SYGVKD. CDR3 nucleotide sequence: TGTGCCATCAGTGACCCTCGAGTGGAAAAACTGTTTTTT. This encodes CAISDPRVEKLFF.

The chain couples TRBV10-3 to TRBJ2-2; no definite D call. Per the germline V gene, CDR1 is ENHRY and CDR2 is SYGVKD. The CDR3 is 15 residues long. Between the trimmed V and J ends, which lost 6 bases and 0 bases, there was a span of 11 bases. Here the CDR3 reads CAISSGKSNTGELFF. The CDR3 region has the DNA TGTGCCATCAGCTCCGGAAAGTCGAACACCGGGGAGCTGTTTTTT.

This clone was recorded at least ten times. The chain combines TRBV4-1 with TRBJ2-1; 8 bases are a match to TRBD2. Germline V gene data show CDR1 as MGHRA and CDR2 as YSYEKL. Trimming took 4 bases from V and 7 from J; bases not matched to a gene: 9. The CDR3 is 15 amino acids. The DNA for the CDR3 is TGCGCCAGCAGCCGAGAGGGGACTAGTGGTAATGAGCAGTTCTTC. Its protein product is CASSREGTSGNEQFF.

The rearrangement links TRBV7-9 to TRBJ2-7, with 8 positions matching TRBD1. CDR1 is SEHNR, CDR2 FQNEAQ, per germline (reference sequence). The CDR3 runs to 14 residues. V trimming: 5 bases; J trimming: 0 bases; junction bases outside the gene matches: 3. CDR3 nucleotides: TGTGCCAGCAGCCCTCAGGGGGCCTCCTACGAGCAGTACTTC. It encodes CASSPQGASYEQYF.

V and J are TRBV30 and TRBJ1-2, with D hard to call. Trimming shortened V by 3 bases and J by 3 bases, and 23 bases separated the two germline ends. This CDR3 comprises 17 residues. Germline V gene lookup returns CDR1 GTSNPN and CDR2 SVGIG (reference sequence). The CDR3 spells CAWSAGVNSRSYYGYTF. The CDR3 bases are TGTGCCTGGAGCGCCGGAGTAAACAGTCGGTCCTACTATGGCTACACCTTC.

The chain combines TRBV6-5 with TRBJ1-2, with D perhaps TRBD1 (5 bases). The germline V gene has CDR1 MNHEY and CDR2 SVGAGI. The CDR3 has 15 residues. With 2 bases removed from V and 7 bases from J, the gap between germline ends came to 17 bases. CDR3 coding DNA: TGTGCCAGCAGTTACGCCCCGGAGGGGATTGGTGGCTACACCTTC. Amino acids: CASSYAPEGIGGYTF.

This chain connects TRBV5-5 to TRBJ1-6; D not certain. Germline-derived CDR1 and CDR2 are SGHKS and YYEKEE (reference sequence). Trimming removed 2 bases from V and 4 bases from J, with 10 bases in between. This CDR3 is built from 15 residues. CDR3 DNA sequence: TGTGCCAGCAGCTTACGCCGGGATTATAATTCACCCCTCCACTTT. The encoded protein is CASSLRRDYNSPLHF.

The chain has TRBV13 and TRBJ1-6; D is unresolved. The V end was cut by 5 bases, the J end by 9 bases, with 14 bases between. Germline V gene data show CDR1 as PRHDT and CDR2 as FYEKMQ (reference sequence). The CDR3 covers 14 residues. This chain's CDR3 is CASSPRESSSPLHF. The CDR3 DNA follows: TGTGCCAGCAGCCCCCGGGAATCGAGTTCACCCCTCCACTTT.

This clone was recorded a few times. The J gene is TRBJ2-1, the V gene TRBV6-5; TRBD1 is a possible D gene (6 bases). From germline, CDR1 is MNHEY and CDR2 SVGAGI. Deletions cut 5 bases from V and 9 bases from J, with 20 bases between. The CDR3 has 15 residues. Written as DNA, the CDR3 is TGTGCCAGCAGTCCACAGGGATTGGACATCGTTGAGCAGTTCTTC. Translating gives CASSPQGLDIVEQFF.

V is TRBV15 and J is TRBJ1-2, with D perhaps matching TRBD1 (6 bases). Germline V gene sequence: CDR1 LNHNV, CDR2 YYDKDF (reference sequence). The CDR3 loop spans 14 amino acids. Trimming cost V 0 bases and J 7 bases, with 12 bases left between them. CDR3 DNA sequence: TGTGCCACCAGCAGAGATTGGGGGGCTCTTGGCTACACCTTC. It yields the protein CATSRDWGALGYTF.

This chain links TRBV4-1 with TRBJ2-7; D not resolved. In germline, CDR1 is MGHRA, CDR2 YSYEKL. Trimming pared 1 base from V and 2 bases from J, leaving 9 bases between. The CDR3 is 14 residues long. Here the CDR3 reads CASSQASYTYEQYF. CDR3 nucleotides: TGCGCCAGCAGCCAAGCGTCATACACCTACGAGCAGTACTTC.

This clone was recorded a few times. The V call is TRBV5-8, the J call TRBJ2-7; TRBD2 might be the D (6 bases). The CDR3 length is 16 residues. The germline V gene has CDR1 SGHTS and CDR2 YDEGEE. V was clipped by 0 bases and J by 3 bases, with 16 bases between them. In nucleotides, the CDR3 is TGTGCCAGCAGCTTGGCCTCGGGCCGGGGGTACTACGAGCAGTACTTC. This codes for CASSLASGRGYYEQYF.

The DNA for the CDR3 is TGTGCCAGCAGTTTATTAAGGACAGATCATAGCAATCAGCCCCAGCATTTT. Encoded protein: CASSLLRTDHSNQPQHF. The chain couples TRBV28 to TRBJ1-5, with a tentative D call TRBD1 (6 bases). The ends were cut back, 1 base at V and 0 bases at J, with 13 bases in the middle. The CDR3 length is 17 residues. The germline V gene has CDR1 MDHEN and CDR2 SYDVKM.

This clone was found once. V usage is TRBV5-6 and J usage is TRBJ2-7, with D unresolved. Trimming removed 0 bases at V and 0 bases at J, with 10 bases between. Germline values: CDR1 SGHDT, CDR2 YYEEEE. This CDR3 contains 15 residues. The CDR3 region has the DNA TGTGCCAGCAGCTTGGTTGTCAGCCACTCCTACGAGCAGTACTTC. It is translated as CASSLVVSHSYEQYF.

The chain joins TRBV6-1 to TRBJ1-2, with a weak D call TRBD1 (6 bases). Trimming pared 6 bases from V and 5 bases from J, leaving 19 bases between. Per the germline V gene, CDR1 is MNHNS and CDR2 is SASEGT. The CDR3 has 15 amino acids. The CDR3 sequence: CASRGRVGAEYGYTF. The DNA of the CDR3 is TGTGCCAGCAGGGGTAGGGTGGGGGCTGAGTATGGCTACACCTTC.

V gene TRBV30 combines with J gene TRBJ2-7; unclear D gene. Germline CDR1 GTSNPN, CDR2 SVGIG (reference sequence). The ends were cut back, 8 bases at V and 3 bases at J, with 11 bases in the middle. This CDR3 has 11 amino acids. The CDR3 here is CARNIGYEQYF. Written as DNA, the CDR3 is TGTGCCCGAAACATAGGCTACGAGCAGTACTTC.

The J gene is TRBJ2-5, the V gene TRBV6-2 or TRBV6-3, with D tentatively TRBD2 (5 bases). Trimming cost V 6 bases and J 4 bases, with 15 bases left between them. Per the germline V gene, CDR1 is MNHEY and CDR2 is SVGEGT. The length of the CDR3 is 14 residues. The CDR3 bases are TGTGCCAGCAGCCCTGGGAGTTATGGAGAGACCCAGTACTTC. Its protein product is CASSPGSYGETQYF.

This clone was recorded only once. V and J are TRBV7-9 and TRBJ1-1; no reliable D call. Trimming stripped 1 base from V and 3 bases from J, with 9 bases between. CDR3 length: 14 amino acids. Germline values: CDR1 SEHNR, CDR2 FQNEAQ (reference sequence). This CDR3 is CASSLEAVDTEAFF. In DNA, the CDR3 is TGTGCCAGCAGCTTAGAAGCGGTGGACACTGAAGCTTTCTTT.

This clone has just a few counts. V is TRBV27 and J is TRBJ2-2; 7 bases align to TRBD2. The CDR3 is 13 amino acids. The germline gives CDR1 MNHEY, CDR2 SMNVEV (reference sequence). V lost 3 bases to trimming and J lost 7 bases; unmatched junction nucleotides: 2. Written as DNA, the CDR3 is TGTGCCAGCAGTTTGTGGGACTACGGGGAGCTGTTTTTT. This gives the protein CASSLWDYGELFF.

This chain joins TRBV11-3 and TRBJ2-3; the D gene is possibly TRBD2 (6 bases). In germline, CDR1 is SGHNT, CDR2 YENEEA. CDR3 length: 14 amino acids. V shed 1 base and J shed 4 bases, with 9 bases lying between them. The CDR3 sequence is CASSLAGEADTQYF. In DNA, the CDR3 is TGTGCCAGCAGCTTAGCGGGGGAGGCAGATACGCAGTATTTT.

This chain joins TRBV19 and TRBJ1-2; D remains unclear. Germline CDR1 reads LNHDA; CDR2 reads SQIVND (reference sequence). V was trimmed by 3 bases and J by 4 bases, leaving 18 bases between them. CDR3 length: 16 residues. The CDR3 reads CASSIERSHLAYGYTF. For the CDR3, the DNA is TGTGCCAGTAGTATTGAAAGATCGCACCTGGCCTATGGCTACACCTTC.

This clone was detected once. This chain links TRBV5-6 with TRBJ1-1, with D tentatively TRBD1 (5 bases). The ends were cut back, 4 bases at V and 0 bases at J, with 10 bases in the middle. This CDR3 comprises 14 residues. The germline V gene encodes CDR1 SGHDT and CDR2 YYEEEE. In nucleotides, the CDR3 is TGTGCCAGCAGCGCCGGGACGGTGAACACTGAAGCTTTCTTT. Protein sequence: CASSAGTVNTEAFF. The complete variable domain, with remaining parts taken from reference TRBV5-6 and TRBJ1-1, reads DAGVTQSPTHLIKTRGQQVTLRCSPKSGHDTVSWYQQALGQGPQFIFQYYEEEERQRGNFPDRFSGHQFPNYSSELNVNALLLGDSALYLCASSAGTVNTEAFFGQGTRLTVV.

The chain has TRBV10-3 and TRBJ2-6; maybe TRBD1 (5 bases). V lost 8 bases and J lost 4, with 12 bases in between. CDR1 and CDR2 from the germline V gene are ENHRY and SYGVKD. The CDR3 has 14 residues. In DNA form, the CDR3 reads TGTGCCATCCGCGGACAAAACGGGGCCAACGTCCTGACTTTC. Protein sequence: CAIRGQNGANVLTF.

The genes are TRBV9 and TRBJ2-1; D remains unclear. This CDR3 is built from 12 residues. The V end lost 4 bases, the J end lost 4 bases, and 6 bases lay between the germline ends. CDR1 and CDR2 (germline): SGDLS, YYNGEE. CDR3 sequence (DNA): TGTGCCAGCAGCCCTAGATACAATGAGCAGTTCTTC. It translates to CASSPRYNEQFF. Together with reference TRBV9 and TRBJ2-1, the CDR3 gives the full variable domain: DSGVTQTPKHLITATGQRVTLRCSPRSGDLSVYWYQQSLDQGLQFLIQYYNGEERAKGNILERFSAQQFPDLHSELNLSSLELGDSALYFCASSPRYNEQFFGPGTRLTVL.

The rearrangement links TRBV10-3 to TRBJ2-1; the D gene is possibly TRBD2 (6 bases). Germline values: CDR1 ENHRY, CDR2 SYGVKD. V dropped 4 bases and J dropped 8 bases, with 18 bases sitting between them. The CDR3 runs to 15 residues. The CDR3 is CAISGTGLPGDEQFF. The CDR3 DNA follows: TGTGCCATCAGTGGAACGGGACTCCCGGGGGATGAGCAGTTCTTC.

This clone was observed a few times. The chain couples TRBV19 to TRBJ1-5, with D uncertain. Trimming pared 1 base from V and 4 bases from J, leaving 8 bases between. CDR1 is LNHDA, CDR2 SQIVND, per germline (reference sequence). The CDR3 is made up of 14 amino acids. CDR3 DNA sequence: TGTGCCAGTAGTATAGGACGAGGAAATCAGCCCCAGCATTTT. Translated, it gives CASSIGRGNQPQHF. Using reference TRBV19 and TRBJ1-5 for the parts outside the CDR3, the full variable domain is DGGITQSPKYLFRKEGQNVTLSCEQNLNHDAMYWYRQDPGQGLRLIYYSQIVNDFQKGDIAEGYSVSREKKESFPLTVTSAQKNPTAFYLCASSIGRGNQPQHFGDGTRLSIL.

The CDR3 region is CASSWDTTYEQYF. Written as DNA, the CDR3 is TGTGCCAGCAGTTGGGACACTACCTACGAGCAGTACTTC. This chain joins TRBV6-6 and TRBJ2-7, with D possibly matching TRBD1 (6 bases). Trimming cost V 4 bases and J 2 bases, with 9 bases left between them. The CDR3 consists of 13 residues. Germline V lookup: CDR1 MNHNY, CDR2 SVGAGI (reference sequence).

The chain combines TRBV5-4 with TRBJ1-3; unclear D gene. V gave up 5 bases and J gave up 1 base, with 10 bases separating them. Germline V lookup: CDR1 SGHNT, CDR2 YYREEE (reference sequence). CDR3 length: 14 amino acids. CDR3: CASSWGASGNTIYF. The DNA of the CDR3 is TGTGCCAGCAGTTGGGGTGCTTCTGGAAACACCATATATTTT. The full variable domain, in which reference TRBV5-4 and TRBJ1-3 provide the parts outside the CDR3, is ETGVTQSPTHLIKTRGQQVTLRCSSQSGHNTVSWYQQALGQGPQFIFQYYREEENGRGNFPPRFSGLQFPNYSSELNVNALELDDSALYLCASSWGASGNTIYFGEGSWLTVV.